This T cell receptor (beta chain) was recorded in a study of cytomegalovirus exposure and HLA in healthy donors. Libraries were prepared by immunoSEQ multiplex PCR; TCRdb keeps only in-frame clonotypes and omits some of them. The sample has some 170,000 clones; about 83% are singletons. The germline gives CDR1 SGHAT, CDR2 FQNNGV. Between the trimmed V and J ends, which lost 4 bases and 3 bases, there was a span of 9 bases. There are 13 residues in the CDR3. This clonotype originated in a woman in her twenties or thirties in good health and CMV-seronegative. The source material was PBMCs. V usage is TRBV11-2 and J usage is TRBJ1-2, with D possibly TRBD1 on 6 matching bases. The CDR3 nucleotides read TGTGCCAGCAGCTCGCGACAGGACTATGGCTACACCTTC. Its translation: CASSSRQDYGYTF.